This TCR beta chain was identified during a study of shared clonotypes between healthy human individuals. CD45RO negativity and positive selection for CCR7 defined naive CD8 cells, a population that excluded terminally differentiated effector memory CD45RA+ cells. Data came from immunoSEQ multiplex PCR; TCRdb stores just in-frame clones and leaves some out. The sample records millions of clones, more than 85% being singletons. Study-wide results and caveats: The study generally estimated greater richness for naive than memory subsets.

A remark on this clone: Its antigen is unidentified.

The CDR3 length is 15 residues. V lost 6 bases to trimming and J lost 2 bases, with 13 bases between them. Germline V gives CDR1 MNHEY, CDR2 SMNVEV (reference sequence). The TCR originated in a man aged 18 to 30 in good health. Some clones in this sample may be carry-over from other donors' samples. The sample comprised naive CD8+ T cells from PBMCs. The V call is TRBV27, the J call TRBJ2-2; unclear D gene. Here the CDR3 reads CASSFVGRNTGELFF. CDR3 coding DNA: TGTGCCAGCAGCTTCGTGGGTCGTAACACCGGGGAGCTGTTTTTT.